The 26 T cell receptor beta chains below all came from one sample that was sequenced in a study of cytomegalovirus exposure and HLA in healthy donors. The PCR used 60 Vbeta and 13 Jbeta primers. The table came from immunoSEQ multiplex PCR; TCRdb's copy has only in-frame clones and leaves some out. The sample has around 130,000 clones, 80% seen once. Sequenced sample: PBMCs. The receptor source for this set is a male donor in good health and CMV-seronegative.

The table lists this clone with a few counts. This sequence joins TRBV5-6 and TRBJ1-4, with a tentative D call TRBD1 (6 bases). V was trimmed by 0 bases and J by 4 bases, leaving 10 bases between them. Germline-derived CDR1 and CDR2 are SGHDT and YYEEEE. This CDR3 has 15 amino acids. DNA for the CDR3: TGTGCCAGCAGCTTGGGGGGGCTGGGTAATGAAAAACTGTTTTTT. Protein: CASSLGGLGNEKLFF.

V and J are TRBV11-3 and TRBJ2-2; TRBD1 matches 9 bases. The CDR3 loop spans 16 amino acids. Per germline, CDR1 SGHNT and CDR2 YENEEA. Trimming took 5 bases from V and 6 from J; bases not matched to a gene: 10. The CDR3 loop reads CASSTQGARGAGELFF. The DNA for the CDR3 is TGTGCCAGCAGCACACAGGGGGCGCGAGGTGCCGGGGAGCTGTTTTTT.

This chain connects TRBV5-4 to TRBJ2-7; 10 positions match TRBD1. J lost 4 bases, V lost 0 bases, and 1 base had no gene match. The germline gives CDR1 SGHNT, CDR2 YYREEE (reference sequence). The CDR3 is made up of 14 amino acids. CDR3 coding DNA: TGTGCCAGCAGCTTGGCGGGACAGGGGTACGAGCAGTACTTC. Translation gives CASSLAGQGYEQYF.

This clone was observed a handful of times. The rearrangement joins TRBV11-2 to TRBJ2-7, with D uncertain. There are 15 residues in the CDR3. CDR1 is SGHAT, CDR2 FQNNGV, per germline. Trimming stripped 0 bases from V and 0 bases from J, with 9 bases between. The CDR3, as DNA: TGTGCCAGCAGCTTAGAATCGGCAGGCTCCTACGAGCAGTACTTC. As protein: CASSLESAGSYEQYF.

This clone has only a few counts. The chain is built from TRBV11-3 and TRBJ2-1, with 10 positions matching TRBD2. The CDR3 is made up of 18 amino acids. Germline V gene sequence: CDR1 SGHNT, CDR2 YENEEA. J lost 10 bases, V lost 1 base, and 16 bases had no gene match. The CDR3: CASSLGGFGPGLAKEQFF. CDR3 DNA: TGTGCCAGCAGCTTAGGAGGTTTCGGGCCGGGACTAGCGAAGGAGCAGTTCTTC.

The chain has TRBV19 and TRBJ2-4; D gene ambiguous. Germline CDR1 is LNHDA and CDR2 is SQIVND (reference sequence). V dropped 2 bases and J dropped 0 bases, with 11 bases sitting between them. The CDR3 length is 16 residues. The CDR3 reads CASSIRKPGAKNIQYF. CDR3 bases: TGTGCCAGTAGTATAAGGAAGCCGGGAGCCAAAAACATTCAGTACTTC.

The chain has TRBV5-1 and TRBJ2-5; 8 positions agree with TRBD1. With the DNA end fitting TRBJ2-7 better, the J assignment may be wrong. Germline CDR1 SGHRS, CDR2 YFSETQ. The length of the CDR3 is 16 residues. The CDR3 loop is CASSLDGQGPFYEQYF. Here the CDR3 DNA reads TGCGCCAGCAGCTTGGATGGACAGGGCCCATTCTACGAGCAGTACTTC.

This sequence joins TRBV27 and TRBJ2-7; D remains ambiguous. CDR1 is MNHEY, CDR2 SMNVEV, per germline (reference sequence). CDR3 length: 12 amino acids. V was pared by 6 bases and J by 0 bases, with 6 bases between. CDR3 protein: CASSSSSYEQYF. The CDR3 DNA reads TGTGCCAGCAGCTCCAGCTCCTACGAGCAGTACTTC.

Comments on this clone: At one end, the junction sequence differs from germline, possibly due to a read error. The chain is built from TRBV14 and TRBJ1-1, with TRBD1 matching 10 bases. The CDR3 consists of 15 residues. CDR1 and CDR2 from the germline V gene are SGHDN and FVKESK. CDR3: CASSKDRGRRGEAFF. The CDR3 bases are TGTGCCAGCAGCAAAGACAGGGGGCGGCGGGGTGAAGCTTTCTTT. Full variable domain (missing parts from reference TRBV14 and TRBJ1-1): EAGVTQFPSHSVIEKGQTVTLRCDPISGHDNLYWYRRVMGKEIKFLLHFVKESKQDESGMPNNRFLAERTGGTYSTLKVQPAELEDSGVYFCASSKDRGRRGEAFFGQGTRLTVV.

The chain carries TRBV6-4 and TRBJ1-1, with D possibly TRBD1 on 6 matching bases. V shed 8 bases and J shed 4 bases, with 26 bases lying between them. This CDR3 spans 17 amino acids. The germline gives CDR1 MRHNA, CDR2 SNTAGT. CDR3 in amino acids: CASRAGTRESRGTEAFF. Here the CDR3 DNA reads TGTGCCAGCCGTGCCGGAACCCGGGAAAGCAGGGGCACTGAAGCTTTCTTT.

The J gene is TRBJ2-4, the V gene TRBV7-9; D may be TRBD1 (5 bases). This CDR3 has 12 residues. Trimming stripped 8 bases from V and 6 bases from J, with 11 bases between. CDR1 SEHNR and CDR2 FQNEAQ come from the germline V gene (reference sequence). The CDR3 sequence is CASGAGANIQYF. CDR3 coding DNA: TGTGCCAGCGGGGCAGGAGCAAACATTCAGTACTTC.

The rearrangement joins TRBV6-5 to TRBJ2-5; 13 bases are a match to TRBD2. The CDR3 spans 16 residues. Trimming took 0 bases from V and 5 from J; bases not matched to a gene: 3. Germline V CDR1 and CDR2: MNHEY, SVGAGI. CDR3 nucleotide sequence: TGTGCCAGCAGTTACTCGGGGACTAGCGGGGAGGAGACCCAGTACTTC. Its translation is CASSYSGTSGEETQYF.

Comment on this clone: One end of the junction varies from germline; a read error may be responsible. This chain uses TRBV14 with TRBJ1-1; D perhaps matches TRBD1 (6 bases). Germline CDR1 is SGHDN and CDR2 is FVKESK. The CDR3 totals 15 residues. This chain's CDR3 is CASSQVHRVKTEAFF. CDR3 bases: TGTGCCAGCAGCCAAGTTCACAGGGTGAAAACTGAAGCTTTCTTT.

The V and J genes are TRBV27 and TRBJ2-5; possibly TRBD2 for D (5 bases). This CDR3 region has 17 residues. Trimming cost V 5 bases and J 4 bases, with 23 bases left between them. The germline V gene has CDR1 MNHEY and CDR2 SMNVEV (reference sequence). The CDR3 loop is CASSPQVGARWGETQYF. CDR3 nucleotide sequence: TGTGCCAGCAGTCCCCAGGTGGGAGCTAGGTGGGGAGAGACCCAGTACTTC.

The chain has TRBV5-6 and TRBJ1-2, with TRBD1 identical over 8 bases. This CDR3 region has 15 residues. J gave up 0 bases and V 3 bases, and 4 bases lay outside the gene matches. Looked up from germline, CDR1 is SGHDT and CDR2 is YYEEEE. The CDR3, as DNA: TGTGCCAGCAGCTCCGGACAGGGAGCTAACTATGGCTACACCTTC. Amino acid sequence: CASSSGQGANYGYTF.

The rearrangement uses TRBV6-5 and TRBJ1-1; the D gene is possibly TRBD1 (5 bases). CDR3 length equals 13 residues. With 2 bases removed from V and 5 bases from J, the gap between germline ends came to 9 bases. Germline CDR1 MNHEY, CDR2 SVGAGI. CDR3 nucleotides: TGTGCCAGCAGTTACAGGGGTGGGACTGAAGCTTTCTTT. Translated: CASSYRGGTEAFF.

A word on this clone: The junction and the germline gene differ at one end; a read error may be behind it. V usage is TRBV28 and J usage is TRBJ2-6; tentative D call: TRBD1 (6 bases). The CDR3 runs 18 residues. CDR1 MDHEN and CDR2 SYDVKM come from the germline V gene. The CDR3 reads CASSLLHLTGNGANGLTF. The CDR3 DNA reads TGTGCCAGCAGTTTACTCCACCTTACAGGGAATGGGGCCAACGGCCTGACTTTC.

DNA for the CDR3: TGTGCCAGCAGCCTCCTAGGGACAGGGCCCCAAGAGACCCAGTACTTC. It specifies CASSLLGTGPQETQYF. The V gene is TRBV7-8, the J gene TRBJ2-5; the match to TRBD1 covers 9 bases. With V trimmed by 5 bases and J by 1 base, 8 bases remained unmatched. This CDR3 contains 16 residues. The germline V gene encodes CDR1 SGHVS and CDR2 FQNEAQ.

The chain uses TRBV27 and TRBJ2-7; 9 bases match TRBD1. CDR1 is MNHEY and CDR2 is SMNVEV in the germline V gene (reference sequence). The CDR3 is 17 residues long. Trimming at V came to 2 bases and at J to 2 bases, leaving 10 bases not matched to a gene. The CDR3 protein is CASSLRRGQGITYEQYF. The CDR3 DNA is TGTGCCAGCAGTTTAAGAAGGGGACAGGGTATAACCTACGAGCAGTACTTC.

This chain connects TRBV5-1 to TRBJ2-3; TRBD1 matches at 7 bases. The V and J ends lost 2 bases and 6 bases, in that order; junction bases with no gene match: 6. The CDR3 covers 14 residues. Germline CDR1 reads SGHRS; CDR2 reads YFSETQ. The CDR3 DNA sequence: TGCGCCAGCAGCTTCAGACAGGGTGCGGATACGCAGTATTTT. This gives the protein CASSFRQGADTQYF.

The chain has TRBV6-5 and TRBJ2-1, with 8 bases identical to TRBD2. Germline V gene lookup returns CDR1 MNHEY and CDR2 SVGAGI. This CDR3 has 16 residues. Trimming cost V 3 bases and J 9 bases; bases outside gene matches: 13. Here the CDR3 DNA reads TGTGCCAGCAGTTATATCAGTGGGACTAGAGGCGGTGAGCAGTTCTTC. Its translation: CASSYISGTRGGEQFF.

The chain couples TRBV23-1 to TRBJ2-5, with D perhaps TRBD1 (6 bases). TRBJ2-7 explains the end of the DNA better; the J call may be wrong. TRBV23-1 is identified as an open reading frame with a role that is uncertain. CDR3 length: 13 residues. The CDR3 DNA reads TGCGCCAGCAGTCCTTCAGGGGCCTACGAGCAGTACTTC. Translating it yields CASSPSGAYEQYF.

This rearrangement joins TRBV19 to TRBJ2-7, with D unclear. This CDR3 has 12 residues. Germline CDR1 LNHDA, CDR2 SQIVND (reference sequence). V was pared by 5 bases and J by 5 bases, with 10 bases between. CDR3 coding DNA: TGTGCCAGTAGTTCGCCGATAGACGAGCAGTACTTC. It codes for CASSSPIDEQYF.

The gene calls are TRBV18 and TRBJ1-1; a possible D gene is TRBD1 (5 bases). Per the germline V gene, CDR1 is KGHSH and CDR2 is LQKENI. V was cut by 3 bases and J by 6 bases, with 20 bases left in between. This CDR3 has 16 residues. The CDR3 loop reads CASSPRRARVVAEAFF. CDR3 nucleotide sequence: TGTGCCAGCTCACCGCGCAGGGCGCGAGTCGTCGCTGAAGCTTTCTTT. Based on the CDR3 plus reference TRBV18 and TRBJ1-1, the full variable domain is NAGVMQNPRHLVRRRGQEARLRCSPMKGHSHVYWYRQLPEEGLKFMVYLQKENIIDESGMPKERFSAEFPKEGPSILRIQQVVRGDSAAYFCASSPRRARVVAEAFFGQGTRLTVV.

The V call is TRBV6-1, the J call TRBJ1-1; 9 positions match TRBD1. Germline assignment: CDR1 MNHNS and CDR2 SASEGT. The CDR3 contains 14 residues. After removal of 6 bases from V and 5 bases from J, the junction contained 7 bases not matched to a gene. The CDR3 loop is CASSPTGGGTEAFF. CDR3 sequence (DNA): TGTGCCAGCAGCCCGACAGGGGGTGGAACTGAAGCTTTCTTT.

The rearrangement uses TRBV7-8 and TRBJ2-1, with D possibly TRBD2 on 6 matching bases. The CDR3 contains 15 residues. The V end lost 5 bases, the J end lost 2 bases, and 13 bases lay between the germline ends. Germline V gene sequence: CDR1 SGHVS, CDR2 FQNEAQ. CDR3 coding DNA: TGTGCCAGCAGCGTGGGACTCTCCCCCTACAATGAGCAGTTCTTC. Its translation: CASSVGLSPYNEQFF.